These T cell receptor beta chains were read from a single sample in a study of beta chain features in type 1 diabetes. Only in-frame clones appear in the TCRdb table, and some are missing; sequencing was by immunoSEQ multiplex PCR. The sample contains 300,000 to 400,000 clones, 10% to 15% of which appear only once. The sequenced material came from naive CD4+ T cells from blood. The receptors here all came from a young man in good health. The CDR3 runs from the conserved cysteine through the conserved F or W. Where a row states a size, it is once, few, many or the class of an expanded clone; other rows omit it.

abundance: .; v_gene: TRBV5-6; j_gene: TRBJ2-7; CDR3aa: CASSFGLGLYEQYF
abundance: few; v_gene: TRBV5-1; j_gene: TRBJ2-3; CDR3aa: CASSGGLAGLDTQYF
abundance: .; v_gene: TRBV2; j_gene: TRBJ2-2; CDR3aa: CASSGDPGTRDTGELFF
abundance: few; v_gene: TRBV9; j_gene: TRBJ1-1; CDR3aa: CASSGRDRGFNTEAFF
abundance: .; v_gene: TRBV27; j_gene: TRBJ2-7; CDR3aa: CASSAVGLAGGGQYF
abundance: few; v_gene: TRBV18; j_gene: TRBJ2-3; CDR3aa: CASSFSGDRTDTQYF
abundance: .; v_gene: TRBV19; j_gene: TRBJ2-3; CDR3aa: CASDRSGGWGSTDTQYF
abundance: .; v_gene: TRBV5-5; j_gene: TRBJ2-6; CDR3aa: CASSLRGISGANVLTF
abundance: .; v_gene: TRBV7-2; j_gene: TRBJ2-1; CDR3aa: CASSPRGLPGGRKQFF
abundance: few; v_gene: TRBV9; j_gene: TRBJ2-1; CDR3aa: CASSVAGQGANEQFF
abundance: many; v_gene: TRBV7-9; j_gene: TRBJ2-6; CDR3aa: CASSLARWGTSGANVLTF